What follows is one T cell receptor (beta chain) and its context. Its antigen is still unknown. Qualities for individual bases were not recorded, and no much larger clone is one base off. This sample stems from a study of Ad26.COV2.S vaccination and SARS-CoV-2 variants (dated by TCRdb to the early 2020s). For the wider study: Vaccine-arm donors were drawn from COV1001, a multicentre, randomized, double-blind, placebo-controlled phase I-IIa trial of Ad26.COV2.S in healthy adults. Trial participants were randomized into five groups of five, in which low-dose or high-dose Ad26.COV2.S was given once or twice, or placebo was given on both occasions. Dosing of Ad26.COV2.S was intramuscular, at either 5x10^10 or 1x10^11 viral particles, delivered as one shot or as two shots spaced 56 days apart. The specificity and breadth of SARS-CoV-2-reactive T cell receptors after Ad26.COV2.S vaccination were assessed by TCRbeta repertoire sequencing. The TCR-sequenced set comprised around 30 samples: some 20 Ad26.COV2.S vaccine recipients, 5 placebo recipients and 8 SARS-CoV-2 convalescent individuals. Throughout the experiments and outcome assessment, investigators stayed blinded to trial group allocation.

The immunoSEQ Assay was the method used to sequence TCRbeta CDR3 regions. After extraction, genomic DNA underwent amplification by bias-controlled multiplex PCR, followed by high-throughput sequencing. The published analysis was carried out like this. Collapsing and filtering of sequences were performed to quantify the absolute abundance of each unique TCRbeta CDR3 region. T cell fraction was estimated by normalizing TCRbeta template counts to usable DNA, with usable DNA measured through amplification of reference genes found in all nucleated cells. Repertoire TCRs were annotated as SARS-CoV-2-specific when V gene, CDR3 amino acid sequence and J gene were exactly matched to a known reactive TCR set. The reference SARS-CoV-2 TCR set was derived from MIRA and filtered for enrichment in COVID-19-positive ImmuneCODE repertoires, a step that removed public or cross-reactive TCRs. Using the MIRA antigens, annotated TCRs were further analysed by specific ORF or by position within an ORF. Breadth was defined as the number of annotated unique rearrangements divided by the total number of unique productive rearrangements, and depth was defined as the summed frequency of the annotated unique rearrangements. TCR breadth was compared between groups using two-sided Wilcoxon rank-sum tests. The table comes from immuneACCESS by way of TCRdb, which keeps in-frame sequences with V and J called. Part of the clones is missing from these tables; in studies checked, under half for an unresolved V gene and the rest for unknown reasons. The DNA was the basis for D and trimming; V, J and clone size are from that table. Counted in this sample were roughly 400,000 clones; about nine tenths of them appeared once. The ten largest account for about 1.6% of the sample.

Results and caveats for the whole study, not just this receptor: Comparable non-spike TCR breadth was observed between vaccine and placebo recipients, consistent with only spike being contained in the vaccine. The study lacked the statistical power to compare responses across vaccine doses or regimens. According to the authors, total T cell responses may have been underestimated by the TCR breadth and depth analyses. After vaccination, substantial breadth of spike-specific CD8+ and CD4+ T cell responses was reported. Higher spike-specific TCR breadth was observed in Ad26.COV2.S recipients than in placebo recipients (P = 0.0014).

In the paper's terms, the treatment or condition label means: around 19 received Ad26.COV2.S at low or high dose, single or two shots; 5 received placebo; per-sample allocation not given. Repertoires of vaccine and placebo recipients were sequenced from samples taken on day 63 after the first injection. In Cohort 1b, some 25 adults aged 18-55 years were enrolled at a single site in Boston, USA, between 29 July and 7 August 2020. As a vaccine, Ad26.COV2.S was a replication-incompetent adenovirus type 26 vector that expressed a prefusion-stabilized SARS-CoV-2 spike protein derived from the original Wuhan strain. This TCR was recovered from a person aged 18-65 years who received the Ad26.COV2.S COVID-19 vaccine or a placebo. Sequencing was performed on peripheral blood, taken in a trial of Ad26.COV2.S vaccine versus placebo.

The CDR3: CSASRDRATTNEKLFF. At the DNA level, the sequence is TGCAGTGCTAGTAGGGACAGGGCTACAACTAATGAAAAACTGTTTTTT. The V and J genes are TRBV20-1 and TRBJ1-4; 9 of the junction bases match TRBD1. At the junction V is shortened by 3 bases and J by 0 bases; bases outside the gene matches: 5. The CDR3 measures 16 amino acids from cysteine to phenylalanine. Only the CDR3 part of the read is kept: 48 bases, read in frame from the first base. In the germline V gene (reference sequence), CDR1 corresponds to DFQATT and CDR2 to SNEGSKA.